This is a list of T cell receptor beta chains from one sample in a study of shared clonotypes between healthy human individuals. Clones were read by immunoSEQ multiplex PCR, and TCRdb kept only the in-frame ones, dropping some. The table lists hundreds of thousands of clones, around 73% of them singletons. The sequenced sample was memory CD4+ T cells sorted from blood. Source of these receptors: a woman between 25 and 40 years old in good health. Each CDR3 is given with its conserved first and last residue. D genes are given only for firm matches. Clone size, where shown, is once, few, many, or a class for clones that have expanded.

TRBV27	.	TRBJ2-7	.	CASSFSMTAYEQYF	TGTGCCAGCAGTTTCTCGATGACAGCCTACGAGCAGTACTTC
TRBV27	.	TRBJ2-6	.	CASSSESGANVLTF	TGTGCCAGCAGCTCCGAGTCTGGGGCCAACGTCCTGACTTTC
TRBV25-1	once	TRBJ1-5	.	CASTRWEVYQPQHF	TGTGCCAGCACCCGGTGGGAGGTTTATCAGCCCCAGCATTTT
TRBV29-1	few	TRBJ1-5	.	CSVGGRNQPQHF	TGCAGCGTTGGGGGGCGGAATCAGCCCCAGCATTTT
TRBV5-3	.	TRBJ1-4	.	CARKQGSPCEKLFF	TGTGCCAGAAAACAAGGGTCGCCTTGTGAAAAACTGTTTTTT
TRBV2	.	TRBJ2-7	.	CASKVGQGSYEQYF	TGTGCCAGTAAGGTGGGGCAGGGTTCCTACGAGCAGTACTTC
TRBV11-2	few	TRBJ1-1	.	CASSLNTEAFF	TGTGCCAGCAGCCTTAACACTGAAGCTTTCTTT
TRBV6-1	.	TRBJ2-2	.	CASSEQALWPTGELFF	TGTGCCAGCAGTGAACAGGCTTTATGGCCCACCGGGGAGCTGTTTTTT
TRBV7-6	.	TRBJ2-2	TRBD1	CASVSGQANTGELFF	TGTGCCAGCGTCTCTGGACAGGCAAACACCGGGGAGCTGTTTTTT
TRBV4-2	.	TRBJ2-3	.	CASSQDWGQRRPGSTDTQYF	TGTGCCAGCAGCCAAGATTGGGGCCAGCGCCGCCCTGGGAGCACAGATACGCAGTATTTT
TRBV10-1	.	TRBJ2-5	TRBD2	CASSLGTTQETQYF	TGCGCCAGCAGTCTCGGGACTACCCAAGAGACCCAGTACTTC
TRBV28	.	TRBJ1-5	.	CASSLRAPNQPQHF	TGTGCCAGCAGTTTAAGAGCCCCAAATCAGCCCCAGCATTTT
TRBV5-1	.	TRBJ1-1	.	CASSPQGLSTEAFF	TGCGCCAGCAGTCCCCAGGGTCTTAGCACTGAAGCTTTCTTT
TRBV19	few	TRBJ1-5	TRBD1	CASKNRGSDRSNQPQHF	TGTGCCAGTAAGAACAGGGGGAGTGATAGGAGCAATCAGCCCCAGCATTTT
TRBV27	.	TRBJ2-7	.	CASKGWGDEQYF	TGTGCCAGCAAGGGGTGGGGGGACGAGCAGTACTTC
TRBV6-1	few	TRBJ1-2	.	CASSARDASRGYTF	TGTGCCAGCAGCGCAAGGGACGCGTCGAGAGGCTACACCTTC
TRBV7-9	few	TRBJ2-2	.	CASSPDPTGELFF	TGTGCCAGCAGCCCGGACCCCACCGGGGAGCTGTTTTTT
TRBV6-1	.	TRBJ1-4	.	CASSPNPGPEKLFF	TGTGCCAGCAGCCCTAACCCGGGGCCGGAAAAACTGTTTTTT
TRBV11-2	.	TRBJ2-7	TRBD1	CASSLETGALSYEQYF	TGTGCCAGCAGCTTGGAGACAGGGGCCCTCTCCTACGAGCAGTACTTC
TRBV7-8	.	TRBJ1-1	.	CASSPEGVPNTEAFF	TGTGCCAGCAGCCCGGAAGGGGTCCCGAACACTGAAGCTTTCTTT
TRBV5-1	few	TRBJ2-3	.	CASSLEGRTTDTQYF	TGCGCCAGCAGCTTGGAGGGCAGAACCACAGATACGCAGTATTTT
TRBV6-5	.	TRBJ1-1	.	CASIRGGVAFF	TGTGCCAGCATCAGGGGTGGTGTAGCTTTCTTT
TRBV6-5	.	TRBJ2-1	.	CASAVSGHNEQFF	TGTGCCAGCGCGGTAAGCGGTCACAATGAGCAGTTCTTC
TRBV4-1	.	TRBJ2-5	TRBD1	CASSPGTGLQETQYF	TGCGCCAGCAGCCCCGGGACAGGACTACAAGAGACCCAGTACTTC
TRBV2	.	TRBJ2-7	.	CASTGTSGTYEQYF	TGTGCCAGCACCGGGACTTCCGGAACCTACGAGCAGTACTTC
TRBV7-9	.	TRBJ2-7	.	CASSPQGSSYEQYF	TGTGCCAGCAGCCCCCAGGGAAGCTCCTACGAGCAGTACTTC
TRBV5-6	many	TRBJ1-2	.	CASSFQDGNYGYTF	TGTGCCAGCAGCTTTCAAGACGGAAACTATGGCTACACCTTC